This T cell receptor (beta chain) was recorded in a study of blood T cells in healthy people across ages. Donation came from healthy Caucasian individuals in Russia who were aged roughly 6 to 100. The sample, 9 to 10 milliliters of peripheral blood, was drawn from each donor. The authors ran a second PCR of 7 to 11 cycles using a sample-barcoded 5' primer and a J-beta primer mix. TCRdb passed the 5' RACE reads through MiXCR, listing each CDR3 protein once. The sample has approximately 1.5 million distinct CDR3 sequences, 35% to 45% seen once. V was clipped by 1 base and J by 10 bases; unmatched bases: 11. Germline assignment: CDR1 KGHDR and CDR2 SFDVKD. The CDR3 loop spans 17 amino acids. On this clonotype: What it binds is not known.

Points from the study as a whole: Estimates of diversity drawn from one million T cells were considered underestimates. The study found more naive CD4+ cells and higher diversity in long-lived than aged donors.

This TCR derives from a woman between 18 and 29 years old in good health. The sequencing input was blood. The chain links TRBV24-1 to TRBJ2-1, with 11 positions matching TRBD2. CDR3 protein: CATSDLGLAGGLGEQFF. The CDR3 region has the DNA TGTGCCACCAGTGATTTAGGCCTAGCGGGAGGTTTAGGGGAGCAGTTCTTC.